A selection of T cell receptor beta chains follows, all from one sample in a study of T cell responses to AZD1222 COVID-19 vaccine. The table came from immunoSEQ multiplex PCR; TCRdb's copy has only in-frame clones and leaves some out. The sample has roughly 150,000 clones, roughly 90% seen once. The sequenced sample was peripheral blood, obtained on day 0 of AZD1222 vaccination. These receptors all come from an adult in good health. Each CDR3 is given with its conserved first and last residue. Each record gives: clone size, D gene, J gene, V gene, CDR3 DNA, CDR3 protein. A D gene is named only where the DNA matches it firmly. Only part of the rows carry a size: once, few, many, or a class if the clone is expanded.

size: NA; D: TRBD1; J: TRBJ2-7; V: TRBV11-2; DNA: TGTGCCAGCAGCTTAGGGGGACAGGGTGACTACGAGCAGTACTTC; CDR3: CASSLGGQGDYEQYF
size: NA; D: NA; J: TRBJ1-3; V: TRBV6-1; DNA: TGTGCCAGCAGTGAATACAGGCTCTCTGGAAACACCATATATTTT; CDR3: CASSEYRLSGNTIYF
size: NA; D: NA; J: TRBJ1-5; V: TRBV27; DNA: TGTGCCAGCAGACGCATAGGGAGATTAGAGTCCGGGGGGAAAGGCAATCAGCCCCAGCATTTT; CDR3: CASRRIGRLESGGKGNQPQHF
size: NA; D: NA; J: TRBJ2-5; V: TRBV7-8; DNA: TGTGCCAGCAGCTTTCGGACTGGAGACCAAGAGACCCAGTACTTC; CDR3: CASSFRTGDQETQYF
size: NA; D: TRBD1; J: TRBJ2-7; V: TRBV6-5; DNA: TGTGCCAGCAGTAGGGTAGGGGGCGTAACCCCTCAGTACTTC; CDR3: CASSRVGGVTPQYF
size: NA; D: NA; J: TRBJ1-1; V: TRBV9; DNA: TGTGCCAGCAGCGTAGTGAAGGGAGAAGCTTTCTTT; CDR3: CASSVVKGEAFF
size: NA; D: TRBD2; J: TRBJ2-2; V: TRBV7-2; DNA: TGTGCCAGTAAGGGACTAACAGGCACCGGGGAGCTGTTTTTT; CDR3: CASKGLTGTGELFF
size: NA; D: NA; J: TRBJ1-4; V: TRBV7-2; DNA: TGTGCCAGCAGCTTATCCGCACTTAGAGACAATGAAAAACTGTTTTTT; CDR3: CASSLSALRDNEKLFF
size: NA; D: NA; J: TRBJ1-3; V: TRBV11-2; DNA: TGTGCCAGCAGCTTCTACTCGGGACTCGAAAGCTCTGGAAACACCATATATTTT; CDR3: CASSFYSGLESSGNTIYF
size: few; D: TRBD1; J: TRBJ1-2; V: TRBV5-6; DNA: TGTGCCAGCAGCTACAGGGGGCAAGGTTATGGCTACACCTTC; CDR3: CASSYRGQGYGYTF
size: NA; D: TRBD2; J: TRBJ2-2; V: TRBV7-7; DNA: TGTGCTAGCAGCTCCCTACTACTAGCGGGGGGCCTGAACACCGGGGAGCTGTTTTTT; CDR3: CASSSLLLAGGLNTGELFF
size: many; D: TRBD1; J: TRBJ2-7; V: TRBV7-6; DNA: TGTGCCAGCAGCTTAGGCAAGGCCGGGACAGGGCCCTCCTACGAGCAGTACTTC; CDR3: CASSLGKAGTGPSYEQYF
size: NA; D: NA; J: TRBJ1-6; V: TRBV6-5; DNA: TGTGCCAGCAGTTACTCTCCCCCAATGCCTAATTCACCCCTCCACTTT; CDR3: CASSYSPPMPNSPLHF
size: NA; D: NA; J: TRBJ1-2; V: TRBV9; DNA: TGTGCCAGCAGCGCGGGGATCTATGGCTACACCTTC; CDR3: CASSAGIYGYTF
size: few; D: NA; J: TRBJ1-5; V: TRBV10-3; DNA: TGTGCCATCAGTGACCCAGGAATACAGGGCGGCAGGGGCAATCAGCCCCAGCATTTT; CDR3: CAISDPGIQGGRGNQPQHF
size: NA; D: NA; J: TRBJ1-2; V: TRBV4-1; DNA: TGCGCCAGCAGACCTGCGGTTAACTATGGCTACACCTTC; CDR3: CASRPAVNYGYTF
size: NA; D: NA; J: TRBJ1-4; V: TRBV2; DNA: TGTGCCAGCAGTGTTGAGGGTTTTGTGTTTTTT; CDR3: CASSVEGFVFF
size: few; D: NA; J: TRBJ2-5; V: TRBV11-2; DNA: TGTGCCAGCAGCCCGAGGAGGACTATCCAAGAGACCCAGTACTTC; CDR3: CASSPRRTIQETQYF
size: NA; D: NA; J: TRBJ2-5; V: TRBV7-6; DNA: TGTGCCAGCAGCTTCATTGGGGGCTTGGAGACCCAGTACTTC; CDR3: CASSFIGGLETQYF
size: once; D: TRBD2; J: TRBJ2-3; V: TRBV7-2; DNA: TGTGCCAGCAGCTTAGGCCGGGGGGGCCACAGGGATACGCAGTATTTT; CDR3: CASSLGRGGHRDTQYF
size: NA; D: NA; J: TRBJ2-6; V: TRBV7-9; DNA: TGTGGTCTCCCGGAAACGGGGGCCAACGTCCTGACTTTC; CDR3: CGLPETGANVLTF
size: NA; D: TRBD1; J: TRBJ2-1; V: TRBV11-1; DNA: TGTGCCAGCAGCCTCGGACAGGGAAACAATGAGCAGTTCTTC; CDR3: CASSLGQGNNEQFF
size: NA; D: NA; J: TRBJ1-6; V: TRBV5-1; DNA: TGCGCCAGCAGCTTGGATGGCACACCGTCGGGTAATTCACCCCTCCACTTT; CDR3: CASSLDGTPSGNSPLHF
size: NA; D: NA; J: TRBJ2-7; V: TRBV11-2; DNA: TGTGCCAGCAGTGGGAGCTCCTACGAGCAGTACTTC; CDR3: CASSGSSYEQYF
size: NA; D: NA; J: TRBJ1-1; V: TRBV30; DNA: TGTGCCTGGAGCTCAAGTGTGGTAGCTTTCTTT; CDR3: CAWSSSVVAFF
size: NA; D: NA; J: TRBJ1-6; V: TRBV18; DNA: TGTGCCAGCTCACCAGGAAATTCACCCCTCCACTTT; CDR3: CASSPGNSPLHF
size: NA; D: TRBD2; J: TRBJ2-7; V: TRBV6-2/TRBV6-3; DNA: TGTGCCAGCAGTTACTCGGTAGCGGGAAGCTCCTACGAGCAGTACTTC; CDR3: CASSYSVAGSSYEQYF
size: NA; D: NA; J: TRBJ2-1; V: TRBV5-4; DNA: TGTGCCAGCAGCTTTACTGTAGACTGGAGCTCCTACAATGAGCAGTTCTTC; CDR3: CASSFTVDWSSYNEQFF
size: NA; D: NA; J: TRBJ1-2; V: TRBV3-1/TRBV3-2; DNA: TGTGCCAGCAGCCAACCAATGACGGGAGCTAACTATGGCTACACCTTC; CDR3: CASSQPMTGANYGYTF
size: NA; D: NA; J: TRBJ1-6; V: TRBV7-2; DNA: TGTGCCAGCAGCTCTACAGGCAATTCACCCCTCCACTTT; CDR3: CASSSTGNSPLHF
size: NA; D: NA; J: TRBJ1-2; V: TRBV9; DNA: TGTGCCAGCATTAACCAGGTCGGGGGAGGCTACACCTTC; CDR3: CASINQVGGGYTF
size: NA; D: NA; J: TRBJ1-6; V: TRBV7-2; DNA: TGTGCCAGCAGCTTAGCCAGCCTGAATTCACCCCTCCACTTT; CDR3: CASSLASLNSPLHF
size: NA; D: NA; J: TRBJ2-3; V: TRBV20-1; DNA: TGCAGTGCCAGAGCCACAGATACGCAGTATTTT; CDR3: CSARATDTQYF
size: NA; D: TRBD2; J: TRBJ2-7; V: TRBV30; DNA: TGTGCCTGGAGGATCCGAAAGCGGGGGAAATCTCCTACGTGGTACTTC; CDR3: CAWRIRKRGKSPTWYF
size: NA; D: NA; J: TRBJ1-5; V: TRBV12-3/TRBV12-4; DNA: TGTGCCAGCAGTTTGCCCCTGGGGGGCCAGCATTTT; CDR3: CASSLPLGGQHF
size: NA; D: TRBD1; J: TRBJ2-2; V: TRBV29-1; DNA: TGCAGCGTTACAGGGGCCGGGGAGCTGTTTTTT; CDR3: CSVTGAGELFF
size: few; D: TRBD1; J: TRBJ1-2; V: TRBV28; DNA: TGTGCCAGCAGTCTGACAGGGGTATGGGGCTACACCTTC; CDR3: CASSLTGVWGYTF
size: once; D: TRBD1; J: TRBJ2-7; V: TRBV25-1; DNA: TGTGCCAGCAGTCCCCCGGACAGGGGTAAGAACGAGCAGTACTTC; CDR3: CASSPPDRGKNEQYF
size: once; D: NA; J: TRBJ1-1; V: TRBV5-1; DNA: TGCGCCAGCAGCCCGGCGGGGGCGGGAAACACTGAAGCTTTCTTT; CDR3: CASSPAGAGNTEAFF
size: NA; D: TRBD1; J: TRBJ2-7; V: TRBV10-3; DNA: TGTGCCATCAGTGAGTTTGGGACAGGGGGCTACGAGCAGTACTTC; CDR3: CAISEFGTGGYEQYF
size: NA; D: TRBD2; J: TRBJ2-1; V: TRBV7-9; DNA: TGTGCCAGCAGCCTCTTACAGGGAAGAGGGACTAGCGGATCGAATGAGCAGTTCTTC; CDR3: CASSLLQGRGTSGSNEQFF
size: NA; D: TRBD1; J: TRBJ1-2; V: TRBV2; DNA: TGTGCCAGCAGCAAGGGACAGGGCTATCGCTACACCTTC; CDR3: CASSKGQGYRYTF
size: few; D: NA; J: TRBJ1-5; V: TRBV6-2/TRBV6-3; DNA: TGTGCCAGCAGTTCCCTAAGGGAGCAGCCCCAGCATTTT; CDR3: CASSSLREQPQHF
size: NA; D: NA; J: TRBJ1-3; V: TRBV5-1; DNA: TGCGCCAGCAGCTTGGGGGCCCGGGATGAGAACACCATATATTTT; CDR3: CASSLGARDENTIYF